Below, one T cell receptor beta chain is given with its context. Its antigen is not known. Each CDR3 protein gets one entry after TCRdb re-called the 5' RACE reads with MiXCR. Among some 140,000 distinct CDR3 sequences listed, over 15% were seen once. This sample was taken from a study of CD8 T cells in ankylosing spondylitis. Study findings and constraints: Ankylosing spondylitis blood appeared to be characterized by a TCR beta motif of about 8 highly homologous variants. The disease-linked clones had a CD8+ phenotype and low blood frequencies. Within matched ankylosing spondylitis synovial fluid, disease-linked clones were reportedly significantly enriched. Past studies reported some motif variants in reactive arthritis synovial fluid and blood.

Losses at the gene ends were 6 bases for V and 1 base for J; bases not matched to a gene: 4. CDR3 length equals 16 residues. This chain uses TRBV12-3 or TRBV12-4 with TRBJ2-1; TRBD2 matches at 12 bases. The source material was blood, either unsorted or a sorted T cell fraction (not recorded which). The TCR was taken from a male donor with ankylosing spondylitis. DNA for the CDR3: TGTGCCAGCAGCAAACTAGCGGGAGGATCCTACAATGAGCAGTTCTTC. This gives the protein CASSKLAGGSYNEQFF.